Listed here is a single T cell receptor beta chain. The data were produced by immunoSEQ multiplex PCR, yet TCRdb's version contains in-frame clones alone and is incomplete. The sample includes 45,000 to 65,000 clones, 70% to 85% seen only once; the top ten take approximately 0.64%. The sort gate was single viable CD3+CD4+CD8-CD45RO+ cells for memory CD4+ T cells. After thawing, CD4+ T cells were positively selected. The data are from a study of memory CD4+ T cells and cytomegalovirus serostatus. Germline V gene data show CDR1 as MNHNS and CDR2 as SASEGT. V gave up 4 bases and J gave up 2 bases, with 6 bases separating them. This CDR3 has 12 residues.

The TCR comes from an adult in good health and CMV-seronegative. The chain joins TRBV6-1 to TRBJ2-7; unclear D gene. Material for sequencing was memory CD4+ T cells from blood. The CDR3 here is CASSGSTYEQYF. The CDR3 DNA follows: TGTGCCAGCAGTGGTAGTACCTACGAGCAGTACTTC.